What follows are 11 T cell receptor beta chains derived from one specimen sequenced in a study of blood T cells in healthy people across ages. It was with a sample-barcoded 5' primer and a J-beta primer mix that a second PCR of roughly 7 to 12 cycles was run. TCRdb redid the calling of the 5' RACE reads with MiXCR, one entry per CDR3 protein. The sample records 850,000 to 1,100,000 distinct CDR3 sequences, approximately 38% being singletons. The sequencing sample was made of blood. The receptors shown here come from a man aged 18-30 years in good health.

The chain joins TRBV7-2 to TRBJ1-5, with 7 bases that match TRBD1. Germline V CDR1 and CDR2: SGHTA, FQGNSA. There are 15 residues in the CDR3. The J segment lost 0 bases and the V segment lost 5 bases, leaving 4 bases of the junction unmatched. CDR3 nucleotide sequence: TGTGCCAGCAGCGCGGACAGGCCTAGCAATCAGCCCCAGCATTTT. Translating gives CASSADRPSNQPQHF.

J is TRBJ1-2 and V is TRBV6-2 or TRBV6-3; D gene unclear. The V and J ends lost 4 bases and 8 bases respectively, with 8 bases between them. This CDR3 is built from 11 residues. Per germline, CDR1 MNHEY and CDR2 SVGEGT. In nucleotides, the CDR3 is TGTGCCAGCAGTTGGAGGGTCGGCTACACCTTC. This gives the protein CASSWRVGYTF.

This clonotype has only one observation. V usage is TRBV12-3 or TRBV12-4 and J usage is TRBJ1-1; the D gene is possibly TRBD1 (5 bases). The CDR3 loop spans 14 amino acids. V lost 6 bases to trimming and J lost 5 bases, with 16 bases between them. CDR3 protein: CASSPGRARTEAFF. Written as DNA, the CDR3 is TGTGCCAGCAGCCCCGGCAGGGCCCGGACTGAAGCTTTCTTT.

This sequence joins TRBV19 and TRBJ2-7; 10 bases fit TRBD2. The CDR3 has 15 amino acids. CDR1 LNHDA and CDR2 SQIVND come from the germline V gene (reference sequence). Unmatched junction bases numbered 7, after V lost 5 bases and J lost 3 bases. CDR3 amino acids: CASSLSGGAFYEQYF. The CDR3 DNA is TGTGCCAGTAGTCTCAGCGGGGGGGCTTTCTACGAGCAGTACTTC.

The V call is TRBV6-6, the J call TRBJ1-4, with 7 bases that match TRBD1. Germline V gene lookup returns CDR1 MNHNY and CDR2 SVGAGI (reference sequence). With 2 bases clipped from V and 5 bases from J, the junction kept 2 bases outside the gene matches. The CDR3 runs 14 residues. The CDR3 loop is CASSYDRENEKLFF. Here the CDR3 DNA reads TGTGCCAGCAGTTACGACAGGGAAAATGAAAAACTGTTTTTT.

CDR3 amino acids: CAISELPDRANYNEQFF. In DNA form, the CDR3 reads TGTGCCATCAGTGAGTTACCGGACAGGGCGAACTACAATGAGCAGTTCTTC. The genes are TRBV10-3 and TRBJ2-1; 8 nucleotides line up with TRBD1. V lost 1 base to trimming and J lost 3 bases; unmatched junction nucleotides: 8. The CDR3 loop spans 17 amino acids. Per the germline V gene, CDR1 is ENHRY and CDR2 is SYGVKD.

The rearrangement links TRBV6-5 to TRBJ1-3; D might be TRBD1 (5 bases). Germline-derived CDR1 and CDR2 are MNHEY and SVGAGI. The CDR3 length is 14 residues. V was cut by 7 bases and J by 0 bases, with 10 bases left in between. The CDR3 reads CASKNRGSGNTIYF. The CDR3 coding sequence is TGTGCCAGCAAAAATAGGGGCTCTGGAAACACCATATATTTT.

This clonotype came up many times. The genes are TRBV20-1 and TRBJ2-3, with D perhaps matching TRBD2 (6 bases). The CDR3 runs to 14 residues. Trimming took off 1 base at V and 1 base at J, with 9 bases between the two ends. Germline CDR1 reads DFQATT; CDR2 reads SNEGSKA (reference sequence). The CDR3 sequence is CSARGPSGTDTQYF. The CDR3, as DNA: TGCAGTGCTAGAGGGCCTAGCGGCACAGATACGCAGTATTTT.

The chain recombines TRBV6-6 with TRBJ1-5; the D gene is possibly TRBD1 (5 bases). The CDR3 is made up of 13 amino acids. V lost 6 bases to trimming and J lost 4 bases, with 10 bases between them. From germline, CDR1 is MNHNY and CDR2 SVGAGI (reference sequence). In DNA form, the CDR3 reads TGTGCCAGCAGAGGTGAGGGGAATCAGCCCCAGCATTTT. Translated: CASRGEGNQPQHF.

This clonotype was counted at least ten times. J is TRBJ1-5 and V is TRBV10-3; TRBD1 is a possible D gene (5 bases). With 11 bases removed from V and 1 base from J, the gap between germline ends came to 12 bases. Germline V lookup: CDR1 ENHRY, CDR2 SYGVKD. The CDR3 covers 13 residues. The CDR3 region is CASGGGSNQPQHF. CDR3 sequence (DNA): TGTGCCTCCGGGGGGGGGAGCAATCAGCCCCAGCATTTT.

This chain joins TRBV11-2 and TRBJ2-4; D not resolved. V lost 5 bases and J lost 14, with 25 bases in between. The CDR3 covers 15 residues. Germline CDR1 SGHAT, CDR2 FQNNGV. The CDR3 is CASSRSDGSLGKEYF. CDR3 DNA: TGTGCCAGCAGCCGTTCCGACGGAAGTTTGGGGAAGGAGTACTTC.